This T cell receptor (beta chain) was documented in a study of radiotherapy plus CTLA-4 blockade in lung cancer. This CDR3 is 14 amino acids long. The V gene's germline CDR1 is SGHNT and CDR2 YYREEE (reference sequence). Trimming shortened V by 0 bases and J by 2 bases, and 8 bases separated the two germline ends. Assay: immunoSEQ multiplex PCR; the TCRdb copy retains only in-frame clones and omits some. The profile shows about 95,000 clones, 82% of them singletons. The sequence was obtained from a human donor with non-small cell lung cancer who had a partial response to radiotherapy plus ipilimumab. This chain joins TRBV5-4 and TRBJ2-5; D gene unclear. The material was peripheral blood, obtained from a patient treated with radiotherapy plus ipilimumab. The CDR3 reads CASSLARRQETQYF. The DNA for the CDR3 is TGTGCCAGCAGCTTGGCCAGAAGACAAGAGACCCAGTACTTC.